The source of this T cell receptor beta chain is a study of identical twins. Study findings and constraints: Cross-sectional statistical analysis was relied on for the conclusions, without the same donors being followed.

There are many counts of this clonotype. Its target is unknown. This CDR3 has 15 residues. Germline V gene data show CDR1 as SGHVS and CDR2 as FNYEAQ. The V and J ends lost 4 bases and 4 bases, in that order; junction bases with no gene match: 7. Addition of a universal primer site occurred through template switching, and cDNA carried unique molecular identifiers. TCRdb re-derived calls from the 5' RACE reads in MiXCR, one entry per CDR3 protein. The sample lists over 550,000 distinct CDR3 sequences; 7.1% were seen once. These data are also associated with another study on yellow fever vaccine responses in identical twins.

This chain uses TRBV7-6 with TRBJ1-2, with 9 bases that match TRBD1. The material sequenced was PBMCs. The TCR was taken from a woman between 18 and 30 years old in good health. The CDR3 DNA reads TGTGCCAGCAGCTCTAGACAGGGGGTTACCTATGGCTACACCTTC. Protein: CASSSRQGVTYGYTF.